Included here is one TCR beta chain sequence, with context. Every donor was a Caucasian adult from Nashville, Tennessee. The unsorted samples had around 88 million PBMCs used for genomic DNA. This CDR3 contains 15 residues. Trimming cost V 6 bases and J 2 bases, with 17 bases left between them. Germline V gene lookup returns CDR1 MNHEY and CDR2 SMNVEV (reference sequence). The sample is drawn from a study of shared clonotypes between healthy human individuals. Ten immunoSEQ deep assay plates were used by the authors to sequence unsorted PBMC DNA. TCRdb's copy holds only in-frame clones and misses some; the assay was immunoSEQ multiplex PCR. This sample has 400,000 to 500,000 clones, with 60% to 85% found just once.

The specimen sequenced was PBMCs. The receptor was derived from a middle-aged woman in good health. Some clones in this sample may be carry-over from other donors' samples. The rearrangement links TRBV27 to TRBJ2-7; D is uncertain. The CDR3 bases are TGTGCCAGCAGCTCGACCAGCCAACCAGCCTACGAGCAGTACTTC. Translation: CASSSTSQPAYEQYF.